Listed below are T cell receptor beta chains from one sample, sequenced in a study of T cell changes during pregnancy in multiple sclerosis. The assay was immunoSEQ multiplex PCR, and TCRdb's table has in-frame clones only and misses some. The table shows 60,000 or so clones, with 90% occurring only once. Sequenced here: peripheral blood, sampled in the first trimester of pregnancy. The receptor set was obtained from a female donor in good health, enrolled as a control in a pregnancy study. Each CDR3 is given with its conserved first and last residue. D genes are given only for firm matches. Not every row has a clone size; where given, it reads once, few, many or a size class.

d_call j_call v_call clone_size cdr3_aa cdr3_nt
TRBD1 TRBJ1-5 TRBV15 . CATSRDLRGQGLRNQPQHF TGTGCCACCAGCAGAGATCTAAGGGGACAGGGTCTTCGTAATCAGCCCCAGCATTTT
. TRBJ2-2 TRBV7-7 . CASSLDSGGATGELFF TGTGCTAGCAGCTTAGATTCCGGCGGGGCTACCGGGGAGCTGTTTTTT
. TRBJ1-4 TRBV2 . CASSEQGYTNEKLFF TGTGCCAGCAGTGAACAGGGATACACTAATGAAAAACTGTTTTTT
TRBD1 TRBJ1-5 TRBV30 few CAWSQGARGNQPQHF TGTGCCTGGAGTCAGGGGGCCAGGGGCAATCAGCCCCAGCATTTT
. TRBJ2-7 TRBV18 . CASSPLGEGEQYF TGTGCCAGCTCACCCCTGGGAGAGGGCGAGCAGTACTTC
. TRBJ1-1 TRBV19 . CASKVLGGTEAFF TGTGCCAGTAAAGTTTTAGGGGGCACTGAAGCTTTCTTT
. TRBJ2-7 TRBV29-1 . CSVEVAVTYEQYF TGCAGCGTTGAAGTAGCAGTTACCTACGAGCAGTACTTC
. TRBJ1-1 TRBV21-1 . CASSKTGTEKRSEAFF TGTGCCAGCAGCAAGACGGGGACAGAAAAAAGGTCTGAAGCTTTCTTT
TRBD1 TRBJ2-4 TRBV7-6 . CASSAGTGKNIQYF TGTGCCAGCAGCGCAGGGACAGGGAAAAACATTCAGTACTTC
. TRBJ1-2 TRBV30 . CAWSVGGVGYTF TGTGCCTGGAGTGTAGGCGGGGTAGGCTACACCTTC
. TRBJ1-2 TRBV11-2 . CASSLAGGYGYTF TGTGCCAGCAGCTTAGCCGGGGGCTATGGCTACACCTTC
. TRBJ2-6 TRBV19 . CASSIGEAGANVLTF TGTGCCAGTAGTATCGGGGAAGCTGGGGCCAACGTCCTGACTTTC
. TRBJ2-2 TRBV11-2 . CASSPTRNTGELFF TGTGCCAGCAGCCCAACGAGGAACACCGGGGAGCTGTTTTTT
. TRBJ2-3 TRBV5-1 . CASRSQRTTDTQYF TGCGCCAGCAGGTCTCAGCGGACCACAGATACGCAGTATTTT
. TRBJ1-1 TRBV15 . CATSRGVAGGAGTEAFF TGTGCCACCAGCAGAGGGGTAGCGGGGGGCGCGGGGACTGAAGCTTTCTTT
TRBD1 TRBJ2-1 TRBV19 . CASTPGQGNNEQFF TGTGCCAGTACCCCGGGACAGGGGAACAATGAGCAGTTCTTC
TRBD1 TRBJ1-2 TRBV19 . CASSRGIRDRGYGYTF TGTGCCAGTAGTAGGGGAATAAGGGACAGGGGGTATGGCTACACCTTC
TRBD1 TRBJ1-5 TRBV4-3 few CASSQDRTGGDQPQHF TGCGCCAGCAGCCAAGATCGGACAGGGGGGGATCAGCCCCAGCATTTT
TRBD1 TRBJ1-1 TRBV7-9 . CASSPLGTGVFTEAFF TGTGCCAGCAGCCCCTTGGGGACAGGGGTGTTCACTGAAGCTTTCTTT
. TRBJ1-2 TRBV13 . CASISLTGSNYGYTF TGTGCCAGCATCTCTTTAACGGGTTCTAACTATGGCTACACCTTC
TRBD2 TRBJ2-1 TRBV5-4 . CASSLPSGGQNYNEQFF TGTGCCAGCAGCTTGCCTAGCGGGGGCCAAAATTACAATGAGCAGTTCTTC
TRBD1 TRBJ1-2 TRBV9 . CASGEDRAGLFYGYTF TGTGCCAGCGGGGAGGACAGGGCAGGTCTATTCTATGGCTACACCTTC